These T cell receptor beta chains were read from a single sample in a study of neoadjuvant anti-PD-1 for oral cavity cancer. This table comes from immunoSEQ multiplex PCR, and its TCRdb copy is limited to in-frame clones, with some not included. The table has approximately 83,000 clones, 84% seen once. The material sequenced was PBMCs, taken before nivolumab (anti-PD-1) treatment. All receptors derive from a person aged 35-80 years with oral cavity squamous cell carcinoma. The CDR3 runs from the conserved cysteine through the conserved F or W. The D gene is left open where the match is weak. The size of a clone is reported for some rows only, either as once, few or many, or as a class for expanded clones.

D	length	size	V	J	CDR3	DNA
-	15	-	TRBV6-1	TRBJ1-5	CASSTEGGTNQPQHF	TGTGCCAGCAGTACAGAGGGGGGGACCAATCAGCCCCAGCATTTT
-	12	-	TRBV19	TRBJ2-3	CASTPGTDTQYF	TGTGCCAGTACACCCGGTACAGATACGCAGTATTTT
TRBD1	15	-	TRBV5-6	TRBJ1-2	CASSLVTGGVYGYTF	TGTGCCAGCAGCTTAGTCACAGGGGGCGTCTATGGCTACACCTTC
TRBD1	18	-	TRBV11-2	TRBJ2-5	CASSPRTGQGYLQETQYF	TGTGCCAGCAGCCCCCGGACGGGACAGGGATACTTGCAAGAGACCCAGTACTTC
TRBD1	15	-	TRBV10-1	TRBJ2-4	CASSESTGSKNIQYF	TGCGCCAGCAGTGAGTCGACAGGGTCCAAAAACATTCAGTACTTC
TRBD2	15	-	TRBV6-5	TRBJ2-7	CASTESESGRYEQYF	TGTGCCAGCACCGAGTCCGAGAGCGGGAGGTACGAGCAGTACTTC
TRBD2	16	-	TRBV15	TRBJ2-7	CATSRVAGQSSYEQYF	TGTGCCACCAGCAGAGTAGCGGGGCAATCTTCCTACGAGCAGTACTTC
TRBD1	16	-	TRBV6-6	TRBJ2-1	CASSSDRGGGYNEQFF	TGTGCCAGCAGCTCCGACAGGGGTGGAGGGTACAATGAGCAGTTCTTC
-	14	-	TRBV29-1	TRBJ1-1	CSVERGRWNTEAFF	TGCAGCGTTGAGAGAGGGAGGTGGAACACTGAAGCTTTCTTT
TRBD1	13	-	TRBV30	TRBJ1-5	CAWAGTAHQPQHF	TGTGCCTGGGCCGGGACAGCTCATCAGCCCCAGCATTTT
-	15	-	TRBV11-2	TRBJ2-7	CASSLEDRPSYEQYF	TGTGCCAGCAGCTTAGAGGACAGACCCTCCTACGAGCAGTACTTC
TRBD2	16	-	TRBV7-6	TRBJ2-2	CASSLALAGVTGELFF	TGTGCCAGCAGCTTAGCGCTAGCGGGAGTGACCGGGGAGCTGTTTTTT
-	12	-	TRBV25-1	TRBJ1-1	CASSGGGTEAFF	TGTGCCAGCAGTGGGGGGGGGACTGAAGCTTTCTTT
-	10	-	TRBV29-1	TRBJ2-7	CSVGGYEQYF	TGCAGCGTTGGGGGGTACGAGCAGTACTTC
TRBD1	15	-	TRBV5-1	TRBJ1-1	CASSHGEGANTEAFF	TGCGCCAGCAGCCACGGAGAGGGGGCGAACACTGAAGCTTTCTTT
-	16	-	TRBV7-6	TRBJ1-4	CASSPLRNSSNEKLFF	TGTGCCAGCAGCCCCCTTAGGAACAGCAGCAATGAAAAACTGTTTTTT
-	15	once	TRBV25-1	TRBJ2-5	CASSEYSQGPETQYF	TGTGCCAGCAGTGAATATTCTCAGGGCCCAGAGACCCAGTACTTC
-	16	once	TRBV7-9	TRBJ2-7	CASSSATGWDGYEQYF	TGTGCCAGCAGCTCTGCGACGGGTTGGGATGGCTACGAGCAGTACTTC
-	12	few	TRBV5-6	TRBJ2-5	CASSLGQETQYF	TGTGCCAGCAGCTTGGGGCAAGAGACCCAGTACTTC
TRBD1	15	-	TRBV5-5	TRBJ2-5	CASSFTGAMQETQYF	TGTGCCAGCAGCTTCACAGGGGCGATGCAAGAGACCCAGTACTTC
TRBD1	14	-	TRBV9	TRBJ2-1	CASSVGDRGGEQFF	TGTGCCAGCAGCGTAGGAGACAGGGGGGGTGAGCAGTTCTTC
-	16	-	TRBV19	TRBJ2-4	CASSIGRRGPGDIQYF	TGTGCCAGTAGTATAGGGAGGAGGGGACCTGGGGACATTCAGTACTTC
-	14	-	TRBV19	TRBJ2-5	CASSIGQLQETQYF	TGTGCCAGTAGTATAGGGCAGCTACAAGAGACCCAGTACTTC
-	13	-	TRBV30	TRBJ1-5	CALGEYSNQPQHF	TGTGCCCTGGGAGAATATAGCAATCAGCCCCAGCATTTT
-	13	-	TRBV30	TRBJ1-5	CAWSGDGNQPQHF	TGTGCCTGGAGCGGAGACGGCAATCAGCCCCAGCATTTT
-	13	-	TRBV7-7	TRBJ2-5	CASSPAIKETQYF	TGTGCTAGCAGCCCGGCCATAAAAGAGACCCAGTACTTC
-	15	-	TRBV10-1	TRBJ2-5	CASSRGRATGETQYF	TGCGCCAGCAGCCGCGGACGGGCAACCGGAGAGACCCAGTACTTC
-	19	-	TRBV9	TRBJ2-2	CASSVGGLLGLRRTGELFF	TGTGCCAGCAGCGTAGGAGGGCTCCTAGGACTTAGGCGAACCGGGGAGCTGTTTTTT
-	14	-	TRBV19	TRBJ2-4	CASSIQVAKNIQYF	TGTGCCAGTAGTATTCAGGTCGCCAAAAACATTCAGTACTTC
-	14	once	TRBV12-5	TRBJ2-2	CASGLSTPPGELFF	TGTGCTAGTGGTTTGTCAACCCCCCCCGGGGAGCTGTTTTTT
-	13	-	TRBV11-1	TRBJ2-5	CASALGFQETQYF	TGTGCCAGCGCACTCGGCTTTCAAGAGACCCAGTACTTC
-	13	once	TRBV30	TRBJ1-5	CAWSYGPNQPQHF	TGTGCCTGGAGTTACGGACCGAATCAGCCCCAGCATTTT
TRBD1	14	-	TRBV27	TRBJ2-7	CASKADRVRGEQYF	TGTGCCAGCAAAGCGGACAGGGTGAGAGGCGAGCAGTACTTC
-	11	few	TRBV6-6	TRBJ1-1	CASSSGTEAFF	TGTGCCAGCAGTTCCGGCACTGAAGCTTTCTTT
-	14	-	TRBV2	TRBJ1-5	CASSVSGVGQPQHF	TGTGCCAGCAGTGTGTCAGGGGTCGGTCAGCCCCAGCATTTT
-	12	-	TRBV14	TRBJ2-7	CASSAYRDEQYF	TGTGCCAGCAGCGCTTACAGGGACGAGCAGTACTTC
TRBD1	16	-	TRBV6-1	TRBJ2-6	CASSESQGAGANVLTF	TGTGCCAGCAGTGAGTCCCAGGGGGCTGGGGCCAACGTCCTGACTTTC
-	11	-	TRBV29-1	TRBJ2-2	CSVESSGELFF	TGCAGCGTTGAGAGTAGCGGGGAGCTGTTTTTT
-	14	-	TRBV30	TRBJ1-5	CAWTETDSNQPQHF	TGTGCCTGGACCGAAACGGATAGCAATCAGCCCCAGCATTTT
TRBD2	16	-	TRBV9	TRBJ2-2	CASSVATSGTTGELFF	TGTGCCAGCAGCGTAGCGACCAGCGGGACCACCGGGGAGCTGTTTTTT
-	13	-	TRBV30	TRBJ1-4	CAWSTQQWEKLFF	TGTGCCTGGAGTACCCAGCAATGGGAAAAACTGTTTTTT
-	14	-	TRBV6-5	TRBJ2-1	CASSPRQAYNEQFF	TGTGCCAGCAGTCCTCGACAGGCCTACAATGAGCAGTTCTTC
-	12	-	TRBV19	TRBJ1-1	CASDGLNTEAFF	TGTGCCAGTGACGGATTGAACACTGAAGCTTTCTTT
TRBD1	14	-	TRBV6-1	TRBJ1-5	CASSGQGGTQPQHF	TGTGCCAGCAGCGGACAGGGGGGAACCCAGCCCCAGCATTTT
-	9	-	TRBV10-1	TRBJ2-7	CARLGEQYF	TGCGCCAGACTAGGGGAGCAGTACTTC
TRBD2	15	-	TRBV19	TRBJ2-1	CASSMGGSHYNEQFF	TGTGCCAGTAGCATGGGCGGGAGTCACTACAATGAGCAGTTCTTC
TRBD2	16	-	TRBV28	TRBJ2-1	CASSLGASGSYNEQFF	TGTGCCAGCAGTTTAGGCGCTAGCGGGAGCTACAATGAGCAGTTCTTC